The entry that follows covers one TCR beta chain sequence. The target antigen is unknown. An end of the junction does not agree with germline; a read error may underlie this. These data belong to a study of response to subunit inactivated influenza vaccine. Study-level results: Authors proposed each seasonal influenza vaccination draws in few new T cells.

Germline loops: CDR1 LNHDA, CDR2 SQIVND (reference sequence). The CDR3 consists of 12 residues. TCRdb itself ran the RT-PCR reads through MiXCR, one entry per CDR3 protein. The sample includes a few hundred thousand distinct CDR3 sequences, 14% of them seen just once. The J gene is TRBJ2-3, the V gene TRBV19; TRBD1 matches at 7 bases. This receptor was obtained from a man aged 45-65 years who received an inactivated influenza vaccine. Sequences were derived from PBMCs from blood, sampled about 12 days after vaccination. The CDR3 reads CASSSEGAVSHF. The DNA of the CDR3 is TGTGCCAGTAGTAGTGAGGGGGCCGTTTCCCATTTT.